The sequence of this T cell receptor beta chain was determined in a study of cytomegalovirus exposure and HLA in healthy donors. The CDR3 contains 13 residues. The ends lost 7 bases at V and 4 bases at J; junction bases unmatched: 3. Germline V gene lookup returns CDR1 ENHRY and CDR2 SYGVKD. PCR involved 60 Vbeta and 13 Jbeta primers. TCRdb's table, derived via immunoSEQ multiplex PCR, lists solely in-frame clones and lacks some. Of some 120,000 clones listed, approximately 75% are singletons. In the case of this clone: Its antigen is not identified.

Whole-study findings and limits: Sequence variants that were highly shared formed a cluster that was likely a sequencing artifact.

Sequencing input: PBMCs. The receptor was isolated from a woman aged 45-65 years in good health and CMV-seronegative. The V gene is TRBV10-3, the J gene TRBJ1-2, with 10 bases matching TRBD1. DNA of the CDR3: TGTGCCATCACCCGGGACAGGGGCTATGGCTACACCTTC. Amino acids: CAITRDRGYGYTF.